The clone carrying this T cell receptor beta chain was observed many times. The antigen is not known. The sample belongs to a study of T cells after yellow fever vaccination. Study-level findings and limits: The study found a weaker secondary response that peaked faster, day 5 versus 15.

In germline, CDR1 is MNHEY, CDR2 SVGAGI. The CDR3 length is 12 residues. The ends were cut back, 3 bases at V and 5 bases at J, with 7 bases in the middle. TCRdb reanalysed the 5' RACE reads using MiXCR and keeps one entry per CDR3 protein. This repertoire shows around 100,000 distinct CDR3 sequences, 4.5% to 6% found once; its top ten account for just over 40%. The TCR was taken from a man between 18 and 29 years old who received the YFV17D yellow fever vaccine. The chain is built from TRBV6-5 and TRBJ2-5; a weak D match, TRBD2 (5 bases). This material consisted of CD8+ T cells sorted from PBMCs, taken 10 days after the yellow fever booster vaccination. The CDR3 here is CASSYGEETQYF. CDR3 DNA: TGTGCCAGCAGTTATGGGGAGGAGACCCAGTACTTC.